This T cell receptor beta chain is from a study of control samples from healthy donors and cancer patients. Libraries were prepared by immunoSEQ multiplex PCR; TCRdb keeps only in-frame clonotypes and omits some of them. Among some 120,000 clones listed, 87% were seen once. Trimming took 1 base from V and 3 from J, leaving 7 bases between them. The V gene's germline CDR1 is LGHDT and CDR2 YNNKEL (reference sequence). This CDR3 contains 14 residues. Sequenced material: blood. The rearrangement joins TRBV3-1 (or the pseudogene TRBV3-2) to TRBJ1-3; no clear D gene. The TCR sequence derives from a man aged 35-49 years in good health. CDR3 region: CASSQGRVGNTIYF. As DNA, the CDR3 is TGTGCCAGCAGCCAAGGAAGGGTTGGAAACACCATATATTTT.